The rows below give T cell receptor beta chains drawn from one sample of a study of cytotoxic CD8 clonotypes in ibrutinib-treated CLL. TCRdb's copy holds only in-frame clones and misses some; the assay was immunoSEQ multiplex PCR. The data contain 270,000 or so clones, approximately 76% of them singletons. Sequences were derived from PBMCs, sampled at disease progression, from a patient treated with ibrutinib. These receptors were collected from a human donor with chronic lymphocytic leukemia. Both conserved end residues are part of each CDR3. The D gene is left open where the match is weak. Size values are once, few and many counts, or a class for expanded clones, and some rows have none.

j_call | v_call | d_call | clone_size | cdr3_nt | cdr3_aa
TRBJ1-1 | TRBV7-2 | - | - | TGTGCCAGCAGCTTACCAACAGTTAACACTGAAGCTTTCTTT | CASSLPTVNTEAFF
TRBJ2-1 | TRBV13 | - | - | TGTGCCAGCAGCTTAATAAGGGGGGATAATGAGCAGTTCTTC | CASSLIRGDNEQFF
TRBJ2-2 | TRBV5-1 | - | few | TGCGCCAGCAGCAGACAGGACCGCACCCACACCGGGGAGCTGTTTTTT | CASSRQDRTHTGELFF
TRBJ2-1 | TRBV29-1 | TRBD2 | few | TGCAGCTCCTCCGGGACTAGCGGGAGGGCCGGATACAATGAGCAGTTCTTC | CSSSGTSGRAGYNEQFF
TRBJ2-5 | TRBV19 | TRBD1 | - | TGTGCCAGTAGCGTTCGTGGGACAGGGGCCACCAAAGAGACCCAGTACTTC | CASSVRGTGATKETQYF
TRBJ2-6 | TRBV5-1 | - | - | TGCGCCAGCAGCCTAGGGGCCAACGTCCTGACTTTC | CASSLGANVLTF
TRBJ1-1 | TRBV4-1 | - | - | TGCGCCAGCAGCCCCGAAGGGGGGGGATTGACTGAAGCTTTCTTT | CASSPEGGGLTEAFF
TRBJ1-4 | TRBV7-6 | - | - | TGTGCCAGCAGCCCCGGCTTGAGGGGCCTTCCCAATGAAAAACTGTTTTTT | CASSPGLRGLPNEKLFF
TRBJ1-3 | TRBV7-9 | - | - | TGTGCCAGCAGCCGCACTGGGGACCAGGGGAAGTCCACCATATATTTT | CASSRTGDQGKSTIYF
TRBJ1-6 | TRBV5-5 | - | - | TGTGCCAGCAGCTTCCGGGACTTCCGTGTGGGAAGCTCCTATAATTCACCCCTCCACTTT | CASSFRDFRVGSSYNSPLHF
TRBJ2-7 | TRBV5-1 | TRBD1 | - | TGCGCCAGCAGCTTGACAGGGGCCCCCTACGAGCAGTACTTC | CASSLTGAPYEQYF
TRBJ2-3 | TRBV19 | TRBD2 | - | TGTGCCAGTAGGAAGACTAGCGGGACAACCCCAGATACGCAGTATTTT | CASRKTSGTTPDTQYF
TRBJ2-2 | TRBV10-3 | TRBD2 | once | TGTGCCATCAGTGCGACTAGCGGGAGAGGAAATGTCCGGGAGCTGTTTTTT | CAISATSGRGNVRELFF
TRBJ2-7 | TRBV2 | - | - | TGTGCCAGCAGTGAAGTCCTATCGAGGGAGCAGTACTTC | CASSEVLSREQYF
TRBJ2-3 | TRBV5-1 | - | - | TGCGCCAGCAGCTTAGGGGGATGGAGAGATACGCAGTATTTT | CASSLGGWRDTQYF
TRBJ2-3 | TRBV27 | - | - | TGTGCCAGCACCTACAGCCATCGCACAGATACGCAGTATTTT | CASTYSHRTDTQYF
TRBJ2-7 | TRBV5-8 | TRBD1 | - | TGTGCCAGCAGCTGGGCAGGGGGACAGAGCTCCTACGAGCAGTACTTC | CASSWAGGQSSYEQYF
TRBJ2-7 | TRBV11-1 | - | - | TGTGCCAGCAGCCCACGGAATGGCTACGAGCAGTACTTC | CASSPRNGYEQYF
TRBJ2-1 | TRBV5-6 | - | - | TGTGCCAGCAGCTTACCGCAGGGGAGGGAGCAGTTCTTC | CASSLPQGREQFF
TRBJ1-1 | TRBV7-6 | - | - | TGTGCCAGCAGCCTCCCGCGACAGGAAGCTTTCTTT | CASSLPRQEAFF
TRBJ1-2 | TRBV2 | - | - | TGTGCCAGCACCCTACTTAGTCAGCCATATGGCTACACCTTC | CASTLLSQPYGYTF